Listed below are T cell receptor beta chains from one sample, sequenced in a study of CD8+CD57+ T cells in acquired aplastic anemia. TCRdb processed the reads anew with MiXCR; each CDR3 protein has one entry. Among fewer than 100,000 distinct CDR3 sequences, approximately 46% were seen once, and the ten largest hold around 63%. Sequenced input: sorted CD4+, CD8+, or CD8+CD57+ T cells (not recorded which) from PBMCs. Every receptor here comes from a human donor in good health, serving as a control. CDR3s include the opening cysteine and the closing phenylalanine or tryptophan. D genes are given only for firm matches. Size values are once, few and many counts, or a class for expanded clones, and some rows have none.

clone_size,v_call,d_call,j_call,cdr3_aa,cdr3_nt
many,TRBV7-8,-,TRBJ1-5,CASSLGFRESDQPQHF,TGTGCCAGCAGCTTAGGCTTCAGGGAGAGCGATCAGCCCCAGCATTTT
-,TRBV25-1,-,TRBJ2-1,CASSGEWQFF,TGTGCCAGCAGTGGGGAATGGCAGTTCTTC
-,TRBV20-1,-,TRBJ2-7,CSAREGAQDHEQYF,TGCAGTGCTAGAGAGGGGGCACAGGACCACGAGCAGTACTTC
-,TRBV19,TRBD1,TRBJ1-1,CASSIQGDYEAFF,TGTGCCAGTAGTATCCAGGGGGATTATGAAGCTTTCTTT
few,TRBV25-1,-,TRBJ2-1,CASRANPTDSAGGNEQFF,TGTGCCAGCAGAGCAAATCCTACGGACAGCGCAGGTGGGAATGAGCAGTTCTTC
many,TRBV7-8,-,TRBJ2-7,CASSSPRTPGEQYF,TGTGCCAGCAGCTCGCCTAGGACCCCGGGGGAGCAGTACTTC
-,TRBV19,-,TRBJ2-1,CASSKGVHEQFF,TGTGCCAGTAGTAAGGGGGTTCATGAGCAGTTCTTC
-,TRBV29-1,-,TRBJ2-5,CSGRREETQYF,TGCAGCGGTAGGAGGGAGGAGACCCAGTACTTC
few,TRBV5-6,TRBD1,TRBJ1-2,CASSLGQGANGYTF,TGTGCCAGCAGCTTGGGACAGGGGGCGAATGGCTACACCTTC
-,TRBV10-3,-,TRBJ2-1,CAISDFRDTPGNTEQFF,TGTGCCATCAGTGACTTCCGGGACACGCCTGGGAACACTGAGCAGTTCTTC
many,TRBV10-2,-,TRBJ2-5,CATLSAMETQYF,TGCGCCACCCTCTCTGCGATGGAGACCCAGTACTTC
-,TRBV27,-,TRBJ1-5,CASRNTGSGQPQHF,TGTGCCAGCAGAAACACAGGGTCGGGTCAGCCCCAGCATTTT
once,TRBV10-3,-,TRBJ1-6,CAISESWGVSPLHF,TGTGCCATCAGTGAGTCCTGGGGGGTTTCACCCCTCCACTTT
-,TRBV29-1,-,TRBJ1-2,CSVSNDRQDYGYTF,TGCAGCGTTTCGAACGACCGCCAGGACTATGGCTACACCTTC
-,TRBV25-1,TRBD2,TRBJ2-3,CASSEFRGGRDTQYF,TGTGCCAGCAGTGAATTCCGGGGGGGGCGTGATACGCAGTATTTT
many,TRBV6-1,-,TRBJ1-5,CASSTGTGGQPQHF,TGTGCCAGCAGTACCGGGACCGGCGGTCAGCCCCAGCATTTT
-,TRBV20-1,-,TRBJ2-5,CSASEDSFTQETQYF,TGCAGTGCTAGCGAGGACAGTTTCACACAAGAGACCCAGTACTTC
-,TRBV15,-,TRBJ2-3,CATSRAQITDTQYF,TGTGCCACCAGCAGAGCACAGATCACAGATACGCAGTATTTT
-,TRBV24-1,-,TRBJ1-2,CATSGAFNYGYTF,TGTGCCACCAGTGGTGCTTTTAACTATGGCTACACCTTC
many,TRBV20-1,-,TRBJ2-1,CSVPAPNEQFF,TGCAGTGTTCCGGCACCGAATGAGCAGTTCTTC
-,TRBV11-2,-,TRBJ1-6,CAGSLFPGRLDSPLHF,TGTGCCGGCAGCTTATTTCCAGGGAGGTTGGATTCACCCCTCCACTTT
many,TRBV20-1,-,TRBJ1-2,CSALDGVVGGYGYTF,TGCAGTGCTCTCGACGGTGTAGTTGGCGGCTATGGCTACACCTTC
many,TRBV9,-,TRBJ2-7,CASSVGGAAYEQYF,TGTGCCAGCAGCGTAGGGGGGGCAGCATACGAGCAGTACTTC
-,TRBV30,-,TRBJ1-4,CAWSVDGYEKLFF,TGTGCCTGGAGTGTTGACGGTTATGAAAAACTGTTTTTT
-,TRBV3-1,-,TRBJ2-5,CASSQEYLNDETQYF,TGTGCCAGCAGCCAAGAGTACCTAAATGACGAGACCCAGTACTTC
many,TRBV7-9,-,TRBJ1-2,CASSLSEGRPNYGYTF,TGTGCCAGCAGCTTATCGGAGGGCCGGCCTAACTATGGCTACACCTTC
-,TRBV30,TRBD2,TRBJ2-7,CASGGASGNIEQYF,TGTGCTTCGGGGGGGGCTAGCGGGAATATAGAGCAGTACTTC
many,TRBV12-3/TRBV12-4,-,TRBJ1-6,CASSLREGRSTLHF,TGTGCCAGCAGTTTAAGGGAAGGGAGGTCCACCCTCCACTTT
-,TRBV25-1,TRBD1,TRBJ1-2,CASSRDRLSEAGYTF,TGTGCCAGCAGTAGGGACAGGCTTTCGGAAGCTGGCTACACCTTC
many,TRBV6-5,-,TRBJ1-2,CASSFTRSRDNYGYTF,TGTGCCAGCAGTTTCACCCGTAGCCGGGACAACTATGGCTACACCTTC
many,TRBV11-3,-,TRBJ1-3,CASSLDPAISGNTIYF,TGTGCCAGCAGCTTAGATCCCGCTATCTCTGGAAACACCATATATTTT
once,TRBV2,TRBD1,TRBJ1-2,CASITLGQGAYGYTF,TGTGCCAGCATTACTCTGGGACAGGGGGCCTATGGCTACACCTTC
few,TRBV29-1,-,TRBJ1-1,CSVEGGNTEAFF,TGCAGCGTTGAGGGAGGGAACACTGAAGCTTTCTTT
few,TRBV25-1,TRBD1,TRBJ1-4,CATKDRALGKLFF,TGTGCCACCAAAGACAGGGCCCTAGGAAAACTGTTTTTT
few,TRBV25-1,-,TRBJ2-3,CASSLGHQGDTQYF,TGTGCCAGCAGTTTAGGCCACCAAGGAGATACGCAGTATTTT
few,TRBV7-8,-,TRBJ1-1,CASSLRSAGDTEAFF,TGTGCCAGCAGCTTACGGTCAGCGGGGGACACTGAAGCTTTCTTT
-,TRBV2,-,TRBJ2-5,CASSRDHQETQYF,TGTGCCAGCAGTAGGGATCACCAAGAGACCCAGTACTTC
-,TRBV25-1,-,TRBJ1-4,CASSEYIDPDGAEKLFF,TGTGCCAGCAGTGAATATATCGACCCTGATGGGGCGGAAAAACTGTTTTTT
many,TRBV15,-,TRBJ2-3,CATSRSFLLNTDTQYF,TGTGCCACCAGCAGATCATTCTTACTCAACACAGATACGCAGTATTTT
-,TRBV5-1,-,TRBJ2-3,CASSPSGSAGDTQYF,TGCGCCAGCAGCCCTTCAGGGAGCGCAGGAGATACGCAGTATTTT
many,TRBV9,-,TRBJ1-6,CASSLRTGSPLHF,TGTGCCAGCAGCCTCAGGACGGGTTCACCCCTCCACTTT
-,TRBV10-3,TRBD2,TRBJ2-3,CAISTSGHTDTQYF,TGTGCCATCAGTACTAGCGGCCACACAGATACGCAGTATTTT
-,TRBV12-3/TRBV12-4,-,TRBJ2-3,CASSGEGVTDTQYF,TGTGCCAGCAGTGGGGAGGGGGTCACAGATACGCAGTATTTT
-,TRBV2,-,TRBJ2-7,CASRAGEQDF,TGTGCCAGCAGGGCGGGCGAGCAGGACTTC
-,TRBV29-1,-,TRBJ2-6,CSVGSDSSGANVLTF,TGCAGCGTTGGGTCCGACAGCTCTGGGGCCAACGTCCTGACTTTC
-,TRBV19,TRBD1,TRBJ2-7,CATFGDRGNEQCF,TGTGCTACGTTTGGGGACAGGGGAAACGAGCAGTGCTTC
-,TRBV29-1,TRBD2,TRBJ2-1,CSVNYGGGGEQFF,TGCAGCGTTAACTACGGGGGGGGCGGTGAGCAGTTCTTC
many,TRBV2,TRBD1,TRBJ2-7,CASKGQGRLEQYF,TGTGCCAGCAAAGGACAGGGCCGGCTCGAGCAGTACTTC
many,TRBV7-2,-,TRBJ1-2,CASSLDNRVLYGYTF,TGTGCCAGCAGCTTAGACAACAGAGTACTCTATGGCTACACCTTC
-,TRBV12-3/TRBV12-4,-,TRBJ2-7,CASSPPRLPLGQYF,TGTGCCAGCAGCCCCCCCAGACTACCCTTGGGGCAGTACTTC